One and the same sample provided the 3 T cell receptor beta chains below, sequenced in a study of persistence of HIV-infected CD4 T cells. Their antigen targets remain unknown. The stimulus was an HIV-1 Gag 15-mer peptide pool, roughly 1 ug/peptide/mL. CD40L/CD69 double-negative CD45RO-high memory CD4+ T cells were collected. Sequencing used immunoSEQ version 4 in survey mode. Method: immunoSEQ multiplex PCR; TCRdb's copy keeps in-frame clones and lacks some. The sample carries more than 30,000 clones, 75% to 85% recorded once. The material was cultured CD4+ T cells from PBMCs, obtained from a patient who received antiretroviral therapy. These receptors were collected from an adult with HIV. The donor label of this sample is uncertain.

This chain uses TRBV6-1 with TRBJ1-5; D might be TRBD1 (5 bases). The CDR3 is 16 residues long. The germline gives CDR1 MNHNS, CDR2 SASEGT. The germline V and J ends were trimmed by 0 bases and 3 bases, with 12 bases remaining between them. This CDR3 reads CASSEARRANNQPQHF. CDR3 nucleotide sequence: TGTGCCAGCAGTGAAGCGCGCAGGGCTAACAATCAGCCCCAGCATTTT.

The chain employs TRBV2 and TRBJ2-3, with 8 bases aligning to TRBD2. CDR1 and CDR2 from the germline V gene are SNHLY and FYNNEI. J lost 1 base, V lost 8 bases, and 8 bases had no gene match. CDR3 size: 15 residues. The CDR3, as DNA: TGTGCCAGCGTGGGGGGGACTAGTGGCACAGATACGCAGTATTTT. Translation gives CASVGGTSGTDTQYF.

The genes are TRBV12-3 or TRBV12-4 and TRBJ1-5, with no clear D. Trimming took 3 bases from V and 7 from J, leaving 7 bases between them. This CDR3 comprises 12 residues. This CDR3 reads CASSFSSQPQHF. CDR3 nucleotides: TGTGCCAGCAGTTTTTCTTCCCAGCCCCAGCATTTT.